A selection of T cell receptor beta chains follows, all from one sample in a study of shared clonotypes between healthy human individuals. Profiling relied on immunoSEQ multiplex PCR, and the TCRdb table lists in-frame clones only, not all of them. The sample has approximately 2.5 million clones, 93% seen once. Source material: naive CD4+ T cells from PBMCs. Receptor source: a man younger than 35 in good health. Some clones in this sample may be carry-over from other donors' samples. Each CDR3 is given with its conserved first and last residue. The D gene is left open where the match is weak. For some rows the clone size is stated as once, few or many, or as a class when expanded; others skip it.

D: TRBD1; V: TRBV5-1; J: TRBJ2-7; size: .; CDR3: CASSLDGTGRSYEQYF; DNA: TGCGCCAGCAGCTTGGACGGGACAGGGAGGTCCTACGAGCAGTACTTC
D: .; V: TRBV19; J: TRBJ2-4; size: .; CDR3: CASSIGGLAKNIQYF; DNA: TGTGCCAGTAGTATAGGGGGATTGGCCAAAAACATTCAGTACTTC
D: TRBD1; V: TRBV18; J: TRBJ1-3; size: few; CDR3: CASSPQGATRGNTIYF; DNA: TGTGCCAGCTCACCACAGGGGGCAACGCGCGGAAACACCATATATTTT
D: .; V: TRBV6-4; J: TRBJ1-5; size: once; CDR3: CASSPGVNQPQHF; DNA: TGTGCCAGCAGTCCGGGGGTTAATCAGCCCCAGCATTTT
D: .; V: TRBV28; J: TRBJ2-5; size: .; CDR3: CASTNAGFLGGSMETQYF; DNA: TGTGCCAGCACCAACGCTGGGTTCTTGGGGGGCAGTATGGAGACCCAGTACTTC
D: .; V: TRBV7-8; J: TRBJ1-1; size: .; CDR3: CASSFSMNTEAFF; DNA: TGTGCCAGCAGCTTTTCGATGAACACTGAAGCTTTCTTT
D: .; V: TRBV12-5; J: TRBJ1-5; size: .; CDR3: CASGLGSQPQHF; DNA: TGTGCTAGTGGTTTGGGTTCTCAGCCCCAGCATTTT
D: .; V: TRBV18; J: TRBJ1-1; size: .; CDR3: CASSPGPVDTEAFF; DNA: TGTGCCAGCTCACCGGGACCGGTGGACACTGAAGCTTTCTTT
D: .; V: TRBV9; J: TRBJ1-1; size: .; CDR3: CASSVEPAGADSEAFF; DNA: TGTGCCAGCAGCGTAGAGCCAGCAGGGGCGGACTCTGAAGCTTTCTTT
D: TRBD1; V: TRBV19; J: TRBJ2-7; size: .; CDR3: CASSPQGAHNEQYF; DNA: TGTGCCAGTAGCCCACAGGGGGCGCACAACGAGCAGTACTTC
D: TRBD1; V: TRBV5-1; J: TRBJ1-3; size: .; CDR3: CASSLASRQGISPLYF; DNA: TGCGCCAGCAGCTTGGCCAGCCGACAGGGGATATCGCCACTATATTTT
D: .; V: TRBV2; J: TRBJ2-7; size: .; CDR3: CASGSSGPQSGQYF; DNA: TGTGCCAGCGGAAGCTCCGGGCCCCAGTCGGGGCAGTACTTC
D: TRBD2; V: TRBV29-1; J: TRBJ2-1; size: .; CDR3: CSVTVAGGSSYYNEQFF; DNA: TGCAGCGTTACGGTAGCGGGAGGTTCCTCCTACTACAATGAGCAGTTCTTC
D: TRBD1; V: TRBV2; J: TRBJ2-6; size: .; CDR3: CAPILRGQGFWGANVLTF; DNA: TGTGCCCCGATATTGAGGGGACAGGGCTTTTGGGGGGCCAACGTCCTGACTTTC
D: .; V: TRBV5-4; J: TRBJ1-1; size: .; CDR3: CASSKGGDTEAFF; DNA: TGTGCCAGCAGCAAAGGGGGGGACACTGAAGCTTTCTTT
D: TRBD2; V: TRBV4-1; J: TRBJ2-7; size: .; CDR3: CASSQDWLRRPSGRTPAYEQYF; DNA: TGCGCCAGCAGCCAAGATTGGCTCCGTCGGCCTAGCGGGCGAACGCCCGCCTACGAGCAGTACTTC
D: TRBD2; V: TRBV28; J: TRBJ2-1; size: once; CDR3: CASSLASGGVVNEQFF; DNA: TGTGCCAGCAGTTTAGCTAGCGGGGGAGTTGTCAATGAGCAGTTCTTC
D: .; V: TRBV28; J: TRBJ2-2; size: .; CDR3: CASSLGGLILSGELFF; DNA: TGTGCCAGCAGTTTAGGGGGACTCATTCTCTCCGGGGAGCTGTTTTTT
D: .; V: TRBV6-6; J: TRBJ1-1; size: .; CDR3: CASSYSKGTEAFF; DNA: TGTGCCAGCAGTTACTCGAAGGGAACTGAAGCTTTCTTT
D: TRBD1; V: TRBV6-5; J: TRBJ2-1; size: .; CDR3: CASRLQGSYNEQFF; DNA: TGTGCCAGCAGATTACAGGGGAGCTACAATGAGCAGTTCTTC
D: .; V: TRBV11-2; J: TRBJ2-5; size: .; CDR3: CASSLLVVETQYF; DNA: TGTGCCAGCAGCTTATTAGTGGTGGAGACCCAGTACTTC
D: TRBD1; V: TRBV2; J: TRBJ2-5; size: .; CDR3: CARSGTGGRETQYF; DNA: TGTGCCAGATCCGGGACAGGGGGCCGAGAGACCCAGTACTTC
D: TRBD2; V: TRBV9; J: TRBJ2-3; size: .; CDR3: CASSVGSGSWGDTQYF; DNA: TGTGCCAGCAGCGTAGGTAGCGGGAGTTGGGGAGATACGCAGTATTTT
D: .; V: TRBV5-5; J: TRBJ1-1; size: .; CDR3: CASSWGRRARNTEAFF; DNA: TGTGCCAGCAGCTGGGGGAGGAGAGCAAGGAACACTGAAGCTTTCTTT
D: .; V: TRBV5-1; J: TRBJ2-7; size: .; CDR3: CASSLVAEPYEQYF; DNA: TGCGCCAGCAGCTTGGTTGCAGAGCCCTACGAGCAGTACTTC
D: TRBD1; V: TRBV18; J: TRBJ2-7; size: .; CDR3: CASLLNRDSTYEQYF; DNA: TGTGCCAGCTTACTTAACCGGGACAGCACCTACGAGCAGTACTTC
D: .; V: TRBV19; J: TRBJ1-3; size: .; CDR3: CASSIQTGGNTIYF; DNA: TGTGCCAGTAGTATCCAAACCGGCGGAAACACCATATATTTT
D: .; V: TRBV7-2; J: TRBJ1-6; size: .; CDR3: CASSLLQGMGSPLHF; DNA: TGTGCCAGCAGCTTGCTTCAGGGGATGGGTTCACCCCTCCACTTT
D: .; V: TRBV7-3; J: TRBJ2-2; size: .; CDR3: CASRPGQSTNTGELFF; DNA: TGTGCCAGCAGGCCTGGACAGTCGACGAACACCGGGGAGCTGTTTTTT
D: TRBD1; V: TRBV19; J: TRBJ2-7; size: .; CDR3: CASSQRQGRSEQYF; DNA: TGTGCCAGTAGCCAGAGACAGGGGAGGAGCGAGCAGTACTTC
D: TRBD2; V: TRBV5-1; J: TRBJ2-7; size: .; CDR3: CASSLGLLAGVVFDEQYF; DNA: TGCGCCAGCAGCTTGGGATTATTAGCGGGAGTGGTGTTTGACGAGCAGTACTTC
D: .; V: TRBV6-1; J: TRBJ1-1; size: .; CDR3: CASSDPMGSEAFF; DNA: TGTGCCAGCAGTGACCCTATGGGTTCTGAAGCTTTCTTT
D: TRBD2; V: TRBV5-1; J: TRBJ2-1; size: .; CDR3: CASRMLAGRNEQFF; DNA: TGCGCCAGCAGAATGCTAGCGGGGCGGAATGAGCAGTTCTTC
D: TRBD2; V: TRBV18; J: TRBJ2-7; size: .; CDR3: CASSERLAGDTYEQYF; DNA: TGTGCCAGCTCAGAACGACTAGCGGGCGATACCTACGAGCAGTACTTC
D: .; V: TRBV28; J: TRBJ1-3; size: .; CDR3: CASSLGTLGNTIYF; DNA: TGTGCCAGCAGTTTGGGTACCCTAGGAAACACCATATATTTT
D: TRBD1; V: TRBV28; J: TRBJ2-5; size: .; CDR3: CASSFRARGETQYF; DNA: TGTGCCAGCAGTTTCAGGGCCAGGGGGGAGACCCAGTACTTC
D: .; V: TRBV7-9; J: TRBJ2-2; size: once; CDR3: CASSRSGMNTGELFF; DNA: TGTGCCAGCAGCCGTAGCGGAATGAACACCGGGGAGCTGTTTTTT
D: .; V: TRBV5-5; J: TRBJ2-5; size: .; CDR3: CASSLVGFETQYF; DNA: TGTGCCAGCAGCTTGGTAGGGTTTGAGACCCAGTACTTC
D: .; V: TRBV10-2; J: TRBJ2-5; size: .; CDR3: CASSPLLGTPYF; DNA: TGCGCCAGCAGCCCTCTTCTCGGGACTCCGTACTTC
D: TRBD2; V: TRBV10-1; J: TRBJ2-2; size: .; CDR3: CASSLSGEHTGELFF; DNA: TGCGCCAGCAGTCTAAGCGGGGAGCACACCGGGGAGCTGTTTTTT
D: .; V: TRBV4-1; J: TRBJ1-1; size: .; CDR3: CASSQLTANTEAFF; DNA: TGCGCCAGCAGCCAGTTGACAGCGAACACTGAAGCTTTCTTT